This T cell receptor beta chain comes out of a study of cytomegalovirus exposure and HLA in healthy donors. Study-level points and caveats: The study listed some 160 cytomegalovirus-associated TCR beta chains. Presence/absence analysis assumed near-uniform sequencing depth across donors. In a later analysis, HLA-C alleles had the fewest associated TCRs, DRB1 alleles the most.

This clone was detected only a few times. Its antigen is unidentified. PCR primers comprised 60 Vbeta and 13 Jbeta primers. Study processing details: In a later analysis, the count reached 82 million or so unique TCR beta chains, with approximately 10 million shared. Sequencing was performed with immunoSEQ multiplex PCR; in TCRdb, only in-frame clones are kept and a portion is missing. That table supplies the V and J calls and clone size; D and trimming were determined from the DNA. The sample holds roughly 120,000 clones; roughly 71% are singletons and the top ten take roughly 8.3%. CDR3 length equals 14 residues. CDR1 is MNHEY, CDR2 SVGAGI, per germline. With V trimmed by 8 bases and J by 5 bases, 10 bases remained unmatched.

The chain employs TRBV6-5 and TRBJ1-2; 8 nucleotides align to TRBD1. The sequence was obtained from a man younger than 35 in good health and CMV-seropositive. The sample taken for sequencing was PBMCs. DNA for the CDR3: TGTGCCAGCGAGTCCAGGGGGCGGTGGTATGGCTACACCTTC. Protein sequence: CASESRGRWYGYTF.